The clone carrying this T cell receptor beta chain turned up a few times. The antigen remains undetermined. Other DNA sequences in the sample encode the same CDR3. Sorted-subset replicate PCRs used about 0.2 ug of genomic DNA. This amount corresponded to 25,000 to 30,000 T cell genomes. Data came from immunoSEQ multiplex PCR; TCRdb stores just in-frame clones and leaves some out. Of over a million clones in the sample, about 96% are singletons; the top ten hold about 1.2%. The study separated CD4+ cells into CD45RA+ naive and CD45RA-negative memory subsets. The record originates from a study of shared clonotypes between healthy human individuals. The study's findings and limits: Rarefaction revealed incomplete sorted-subset sequencing despite large depth.

Germline-derived CDR1 and CDR2 are MDHEN and SYDVKM. The CDR3 is 11 residues long. The V and J ends lost 4 bases and 3 bases respectively, with 4 bases between them. The chain joins TRBV28 to TRBJ2-7; D unresolved. Sequenced input: naive CD4+ T cells sorted from blood. Sample subset: CD45RA+ positively selected. The receptor's source is a man aged 25 to 40 in good health. This CDR3 reads CASSSYYEQYF. In DNA form, the CDR3 reads TGTGCCAGCAGTTCGTACTACGAGCAGTACTTC.